Listed below are T cell receptor beta chains from one sample, sequenced in a study of blood T cell repertoires in COVID-19. The protocol was immunoSEQ multiplex PCR, while the TCRdb copy is restricted to in-frame clones and leaves out a portion. This table holds 150,000 to 200,000 clones, approximately 90% found once. Sequences were obtained from peripheral blood. The source of these receptors is a man aged 35-49 years with active or convalescent COVID-19. The CDR3 runs from the conserved cysteine through the conserved F or W. D genes are given only for firm matches. Some rows have no size entry. The others give once, few or many, or a class for an expanded clone.

J gene,clone size,V gene,D gene,CDR3 protein,CDR3 DNA
TRBJ1-5,-,TRBV9,-,CASSVGSGGPQHF,TGTGCCAGCAGCGTAGGGAGCGGAGGGCCCCAGCATTTT
TRBJ2-3,-,TRBV9,-,CASSVVSGWDTQYF,TGTGCCAGCAGCGTAGTCTCAGGCTGGGATACGCAGTATTTT
TRBJ1-6,-,TRBV6-5,-,CASSYSAPGNSPLHF,TGTGCCAGCAGTTACTCAGCCCCGGGTAATTCACCCCTCCACTTT
TRBJ2-3,-,TRBV5-1,TRBD2,CASSLVGTTSSTDTQYF,TGCGCCAGCAGCTTGGTTGGGACTACCTCTAGCACAGATACGCAGTATTTT
TRBJ2-1,-,TRBV28,-,CASRWAGNEQFF,TGTGCCAGCAGGTGGGCCGGCAATGAGCAGTTCTTC
TRBJ1-1,-,TRBV9,TRBD1,CASSANRGMGTEAFF,TGTGCCAGCAGCGCGAACAGGGGAATGGGCACTGAAGCTTTCTTT
TRBJ1-1,-,TRBV5-1,TRBD1,CASTPGTGGVPEAFF,TGCGCCAGCACTCCCGGGACAGGGGGTGTTCCTGAAGCTTTCTTT
TRBJ2-1,-,TRBV28,-,CASSLMSSYNEQFF,TGTGCCAGCAGTTTAATGAGCTCCTACAATGAGCAGTTCTTC
TRBJ1-1,-,TRBV6-5,-,CASGEGGRTEAFF,TGTGCCAGCGGGGAGGGCGGTAGGACTGAAGCTTTCTTT
TRBJ1-1,-,TRBV7-9,TRBD1,CASSAQRQGRTEAFF,TGTGCCAGCAGCGCGCAACGACAGGGGAGGACTGAAGCTTTCTTT
TRBJ2-1,-,TRBV28,-,CASSSFRYEQFF,TGTGCCAGCAGCTCCTTTCGTTATGAGCAGTTCTTC
TRBJ2-7,few,TRBV10-3,-,CAITSNPQDYEQYF,TGTGCCATCACCTCCAACCCCCAGGACTACGAGCAGTACTTC
TRBJ2-1,-,TRBV29-1,-,CSAHLGSLHYNEQFF,TGCAGCGCCCATTTGGGTAGCTTGCACTACAATGAGCAGTTCTTC
TRBJ1-3,-,TRBV18,-,CASSPVRHLSTSGNTIYF,TGTGCCAGCTCACCAGTGAGACACTTAAGTACTTCTGGAAACACCATATATTTT
TRBJ2-5,-,TRBV5-4,-,CASSEPVGGQETQYF,TGTGCCAGCAGCGAGCCGGTGGGGGGACAAGAGACCCAGTACTTC
TRBJ2-7,-,TRBV2,-,CASNPNGPSYEQYF,TGTGCCAGCAACCCAAATGGGCCATCCTACGAGCAGTACTTC
TRBJ2-7,-,TRBV6-5,TRBD1,CASSYSGRGPDEQYF,TGTGCCAGCAGTTACTCGGGCAGGGGGCCGGACGAGCAGTACTTC
TRBJ1-1,few,TRBV6-5,-,CASRSDLGTEAFF,TGTGCCAGCAGGTCCGACCTAGGCACTGAAGCTTTCTTT
TRBJ2-7,few,TRBV7-2,TRBD1,CASSLRQGAVEQYF,TGTGCCAGCAGCTTGAGACAGGGGGCTGTCGAGCAGTACTTC
TRBJ2-7,-,TRBV4-2,TRBD1,CASRLKTGGSDFTYEQYF,TGTGCCAGCCGGCTCAAAACAGGGGGCTCCGACTTTACCTACGAGCAGTACTTC
TRBJ1-5,once,TRBV5-4,TRBD1,CASSLGTGGGQPQHF,TGTGCCAGCAGCCTTGGGACAGGGGGCGGTCAGCCCCAGCATTTT
TRBJ1-4,-,TRBV5-1,TRBD1,CASSLPTGGGELFF,TGCGCCAGCAGCTTGCCTACAGGGGGCGGAGAACTGTTTTTT
TRBJ1-5,-,TRBV27,-,CASSVDSWVQPQHF,TGTGCCAGCAGCGTCGACAGCTGGGTTCAGCCCCAGCATTTT
TRBJ2-7,-,TRBV28,-,CASSHGDKTFYEQYF,TGTGCCAGCAGCCATGGGGACAAGACCTTCTACGAGCAGTACTTC
TRBJ2-1,-,TRBV7-2,TRBD2,CASSSTYRLADYNEQFF,TGTGCCAGCAGCTCCACATACCGACTAGCCGATTACAATGAGCAGTTCTTC
TRBJ1-2,-,TRBV2,TRBD1,CASSERQGPEYGYTF,TGTGCCAGCAGTGAGCGACAGGGGCCCGAGTATGGCTACACCTTC
TRBJ2-3,-,TRBV29-1,-,CSVGGLRSTDTQYF,TGCAGCGTTGGAGGGCTACGTAGCACAGATACGCAGTATTTT
TRBJ2-2,once,TRBV5-4,TRBD2,CASSFWGGTGELFF,TGTGCCAGCAGCTTTTGGGGAGGGACCGGGGAGCTGTTTTTT
TRBJ1-1,-,TRBV19,-,CASRTTGEAFF,TGTGCCAGTAGGACGACAGGAGAAGCTTTCTTT
TRBJ1-1,-,TRBV5-4,TRBD1,CASSLRDRGRFGTEAFF,TGTGCCAGCAGCTTGAGGGACAGGGGGCGCTTCGGCACTGAAGCTTTCTTT
TRBJ2-3,-,TRBV5-1,TRBD2,CASSLGSGITDTQYF,TGCGCCAGCAGCTTGGGTAGCGGGATCACAGATACGCAGTATTTT
TRBJ2-5,-,TRBV4-2,-,CASSQEASPQETQYF,TGTGCCAGCAGCCAAGAGGCTAGCCCCCAAGAGACCCAGTACTTC
TRBJ2-7,once,TRBV30,-,CAWSRGSGYEQYF,TGTGCCTGGAGTCGGGGTAGCGGCTACGAGCAGTACTTC
TRBJ1-4,-,TRBV28,-,CASSSDRGLTF,TGTGCCAGCAGTTCCGACCGGGGATTAACTTTT
TRBJ1-5,-,TRBV6-2/TRBV6-3,-,CASSSAFDRRNQPQHF,TGTGCCAGCAGTTCCGCCTTCGACAGGCGTAATCAGCCCCAGCATTTT
TRBJ2-5,-,TRBV10-1,-,CASSVDPENGVAKTQYF,TGCGCCAGCAGTGTAGACCCCGAGAATGGGGTAGCGAAGACCCAGTACTTC